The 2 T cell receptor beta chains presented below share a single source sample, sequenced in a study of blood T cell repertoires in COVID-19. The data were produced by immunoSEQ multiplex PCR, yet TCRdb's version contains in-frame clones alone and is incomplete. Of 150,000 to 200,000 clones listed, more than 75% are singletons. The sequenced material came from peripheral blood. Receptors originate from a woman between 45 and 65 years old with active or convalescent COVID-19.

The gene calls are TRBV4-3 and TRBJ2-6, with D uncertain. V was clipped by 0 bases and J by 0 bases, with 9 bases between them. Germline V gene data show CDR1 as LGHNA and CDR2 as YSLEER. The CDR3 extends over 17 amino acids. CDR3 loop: CASSQDQFTSGANVLTF. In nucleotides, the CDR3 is TGCGCCAGCAGCCAAGATCAGTTTACCTCTGGGGCCAACGTCCTGACTTTC.

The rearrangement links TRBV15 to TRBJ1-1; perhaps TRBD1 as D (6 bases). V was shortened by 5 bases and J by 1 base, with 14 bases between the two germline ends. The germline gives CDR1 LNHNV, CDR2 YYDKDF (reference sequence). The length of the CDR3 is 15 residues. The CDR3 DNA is TGTGCCACCAGCCTAAGGGGGTGGGGGAACACTGAAGCTTTCTTT. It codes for CATSLRGWGNTEAFF.